Described below is a single T cell receptor (beta chain) sequence and its context. This CDR3 has 15 amino acids. The V and J ends lost 1 base and 4 bases, in that order; junction bases with no gene match: 2. The germline gives CDR1 LNHDA, CDR2 SQIVND (reference sequence). This sample stems from a study of blood T cell repertoires in COVID-19. About the research overall: PBMCs, B-cell-depleted T cells, or T cells were the source of the cDNA or gDNA that made up the material.

As processed by the authors: By means of reference gene primer amplification, nucleated cell counts were estimated. Assay used: immunoSEQ multiplex PCR; TCRdb lists only in-frame clones, some missing. The V and J calls and clone size come from that table; D and trimming were worked out from the DNA. The table records 100,000 to 150,000 clones, approximately 83% of them present only once. Material for sequencing was peripheral blood. The rearrangement links TRBV19 to TRBJ2-3, with 10 bases identical to TRBD2. The source is a man in his sixties with acute or convalescent COVID-19. The CDR3 DNA reads as TGTGCCAGTAGTATAGGAGCGGGAGGGCCAGATACGCAGTATTTT. Its protein is CASSIGAGGPDTQYF.